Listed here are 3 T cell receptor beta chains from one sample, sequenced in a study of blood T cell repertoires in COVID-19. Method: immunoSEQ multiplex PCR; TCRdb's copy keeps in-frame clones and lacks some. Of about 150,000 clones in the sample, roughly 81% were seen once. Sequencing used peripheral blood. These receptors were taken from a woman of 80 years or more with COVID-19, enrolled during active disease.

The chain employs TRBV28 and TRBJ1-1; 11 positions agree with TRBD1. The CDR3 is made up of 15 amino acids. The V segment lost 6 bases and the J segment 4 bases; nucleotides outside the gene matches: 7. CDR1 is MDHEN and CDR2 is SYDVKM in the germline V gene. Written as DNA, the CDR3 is TGTGCCAGCAGCCTTTGGGACAGGGGGGGCACTGAAGCTTTCTTT. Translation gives CASSLWDRGGTEAFF.

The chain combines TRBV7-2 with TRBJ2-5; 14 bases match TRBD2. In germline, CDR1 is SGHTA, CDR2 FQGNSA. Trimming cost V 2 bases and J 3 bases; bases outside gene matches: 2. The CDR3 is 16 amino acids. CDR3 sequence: CASSLQGLAGEETQYF. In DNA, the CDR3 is TGTGCCAGCAGCTTACAGGGACTAGCGGGGGAAGAGACCCAGTACTTC.

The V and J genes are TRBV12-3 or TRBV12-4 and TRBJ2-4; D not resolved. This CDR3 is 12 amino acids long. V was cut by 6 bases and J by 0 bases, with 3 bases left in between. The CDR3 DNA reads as TGTGCCAGCAGACTAGCCAAAAACATTCAGTACTTC. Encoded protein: CASRLAKNIQYF.